A single sample is the source of the 2 T cell receptor beta chains below, sequenced in a study of T cell responses to AZD1222 COVID-19 vaccine. Assay used: immunoSEQ multiplex PCR; TCRdb lists only in-frame clones, some missing. Seen here are fewer than 120,000 clones, approximately 92% observed once, and the top ten hold 2% to 2.5%. Here the sequenced sample was peripheral blood, taken 28 days after the second AZD1222 dose. These receptors all stem from an adult who received the AZD1222 COVID-19 vaccine.

The V and J genes are TRBV7-8 and TRBJ1-2, with 8 bases matching TRBD1. The V segment lost 4 bases and the J segment 5 bases; nucleotides outside the gene matches: 6. The CDR3 runs 14 residues. Germline V gene sequence: CDR1 SGHVS, CDR2 FQNEAQ. CDR3 region: CASSSTRTGYGYTF. CDR3 DNA sequence: TGTGCCAGCAGCTCGACCCGGACAGGGTATGGCTACACCTTC.

The rearrangement links TRBV4-3 to TRBJ2-1; the D call may be TRBD1 or TRBD2 (5 bases each). CDR1 is LGHNA and CDR2 is YSLEER in the germline V gene. Deletions cut 2 bases from V and 0 bases from J, with 17 bases between. The CDR3 has 18 residues. The DNA of the CDR3 is TGCGCCAGCAGCCAAATCAGACCCGAGGGACGCTCCTACAATGAGCAGTTCTTC. Its translation: CASSQIRPEGRSYNEQFF.